This T cell receptor (beta chain) stems from a study of CD8+CD57+ T cells in acquired aplastic anemia (dated by TCRdb to the late 2010s). Looking at the study overall: A mean of 3.2 ug of DNA, ranging from roughly 0.17 to 30 ug, was extracted from sorted CD4+ and CD8+ cells. Healthy donor samples averaged around 10 million reads for CD4+ and 11 million to 13 million for CD8+ cells.

The study at large found these results: Between patients and healthy controls, no significant difference in CD8+ Simpson's diversity was found (P=0.060). Around 28 CD8+ CDR3 sequences were found to be shared between patients and controls, but these sequences appeared to be highly expressed in patients and within the immunodominant clones of the patients.

Profiling of TCR beta VDJ combinations and CDR3 sequences used genomic DNA as the template. An Illumina HiSeq 2000 was used for TCR repertoire sequencing. Per the source publication's procedure: Repertoires were assessed using TRBV/TRBJ rearrangement plots, CDR3 size and DJ length profiles, and Simpson's diversity index. The most abundant DNA sequence in the deep sequencing data was defined as the immunodominant clone. CDR3 amino acid sequences were screened for sharing across subjects and compared with published repertoires and the VDJdb database. TCRdb reran the public reads through fastp at Q25 and MiXCR, keeping productive beta chains. Rows with one shared CDR3 protein collapse into an entry with the most common genes and DNA. Clone size and V and J calls follow TCRdb, not the original study. The sample has around 150,000 distinct CDR3 sequences on record, around two fifths of them singletons. The ten largest clones capture roughly 8.9% of the sample.

TCR repertoires of sorted CD4+ and CD8+ blood T cells from severe aplastic anemia patients and healthy subjects were deep-sequenced in the study. Ficoll-Paque density gradient centrifugation was used to isolate peripheral blood mononuclear cells. Before DNA was extracted, CD4+ and CD8+ T cells were sorted using either FACS or magnetic beads. For this clonotype: What this receptor recognizes is not known. No base quality information exists; no much larger clone differs at one position.

From the cysteine up to the phenylalanine, the CDR3 has a length of 14 residues. The kept DNA is CDR3 alone, 42 bases in frame from the first base. Compared with germline, V lacks 6 bases and J lacks 10 bases; bases without a gene match: 13. CDR1 and CDR2 are read off the germline V gene as SNHLY and FYNNEI. The origin of this receptor is a human donor in good health, serving as a control. This chain joins TRBV2 to TRBJ1-1; the central 8 bases match TRBD1. Material: sorted CD4+, CD8+, or CD8+CD57+ T cells (not recorded which) from PBMCs. CDR3 protein: CASSRTAGGARAFF. The DNA reads as follows: TGTGCCAGCAGCCGGACCGCAGGGGGCGCGCGAGCTTTCTTT.